The source of this T cell receptor beta chain is a study of CD8 T cells in ankylosing spondylitis. Study results and caveats: Matched synovial fluid from ankylosing spondylitis patients was reported to be enriched for disease-linked clones. Peripheral blood samples showed relatively rare disease-linked clones, and these clones were CD8+. About 8 highly homologous variants made up a TCR beta motif, and this motif appeared characteristic of ankylosing spondylitis blood.

This clonotype was observed many times. Its antigen is unidentified. TCRdb re-analysed the 5' RACE reads in MiXCR, keeping a single row per CDR3 protein. The sample contains 220,000 or so distinct CDR3 sequences, over 9.5% of which appear only once. CDR3 size: 15 residues. Looked up from germline, CDR1 is SGHTA and CDR2 is FQGNSA. Deletions cut 6 bases from V and 0 bases from J, with 9 bases between. Sequences were obtained from blood, either unsorted or a sorted T cell fraction (not recorded which). The genes are TRBV7-2 and TRBJ1-6; D call uncertain. This clonotype was sampled from a male donor with ankylosing spondylitis or in good health (not recorded which). This CDR3 reads CASRRTSSYNSPLHF. The CDR3 coding sequence is TGTGCCAGCAGGAGGACCTCCTCCTATAATTCACCCCTCCACTTT.